A selection of T cell receptor beta chains follows, all from one sample in a study of blood T cell repertoires in COVID-19. The assay was immunoSEQ multiplex PCR, and TCRdb's table has in-frame clones only and misses some. The sample holds 200,000 or so clones; over 80% are singletons and the top ten take around 6.1%. Sample: peripheral blood. These receptors were taken from a woman aged 40 to 50 with acute or convalescent COVID-19. Each CDR3 is given with its conserved first and last residue. A D gene is named only where the DNA matches it firmly. Some rows have no size entry. The others give once, few or many, or a class for an expanded clone.

TRBD1	TRBV6-5	-	TRBJ1-5	CASSDRGNQPQHF	TGTGCCAGCTCCGACAGGGGCAATCAGCCCCAGCATTTT
TRBD2	TRBV6-1	-	TRBJ2-7	CASSEAGGVREQYF	TGTGCCAGCAGTGAGGCGGGGGGGGTGAGGGAGCAGTACTTC
-	TRBV7-9	few	TRBJ2-3	CASSLEEQGAQYF	TGTGCCAGCAGCTTAGAAGAGCAGGGCGCGCAGTATTTT
TRBD1	TRBV4-1	medium-sized	TRBJ2-7	CASSHVGTGAYEQYF	TGCGCCAGCAGCCATGTTGGTACAGGGGCCTACGAGCAGTACTTC
TRBD2	TRBV18	-	TRBJ2-1	CASSPPGGYNEQFF	TGTGCCAGCTCCCCCCCGGGAGGTTACAATGAGCAGTTCTTC
TRBD1	TRBV5-1	-	TRBJ1-5	CASSSGTGNQPQHF	TGCGCCAGCAGCTCAGGGACAGGTAATCAGCCCCAGCATTTT
TRBD1	TRBV2	-	TRBJ1-4	CASSTDRVGEKLFF	TGTGCCAGCAGCACCGACAGGGTGGGTGAAAAACTGTTTTTT
-	TRBV3-1/TRBV3-2	few	TRBJ1-5	CASSRGRGNQPQHF	TGTGCCAGCAGCCGAGGAAGGGGGAACCAGCCCCAGCATTTT
-	TRBV15	-	TRBJ1-2	CATSSGRGFNYGYTF	TGTGCCACCAGCAGTGGCCGGGGGTTTAACTATGGCTACACCTTC
-	TRBV4-1	once	TRBJ2-6	CASSPRAGFSSGANVLTF	TGCGCCAGCAGCCCCCGGGCGGGGTTTAGCTCTGGGGCCAACGTCCTGACTTTC
-	TRBV2	-	TRBJ1-2	CASHREKYGYTF	TGTGCCAGCCACAGGGAGAAGTATGGCTACACCTTC
-	TRBV19	-	TRBJ2-1	CASTRGNEQFF	TGTGCCAGCACCAGGGGCAATGAGCAGTTCTTC
TRBD2	TRBV19	-	TRBJ2-1	CASSIRLAGAIYNEQFF	TGTGCCAGTAGTATTCGACTAGCGGGGGCGATCTACAATGAGCAGTTCTTC
TRBD2	TRBV25-1	-	TRBJ2-1	CASGSGGYNEQFF	TGTGCCAGCGGGAGCGGGGGTTACAATGAGCAGTTCTTC
-	TRBV12-5	-	TRBJ2-3	CASGLVVDGAGAPDTQYF	TGTGCTAGTGGTTTGGTAGTAGATGGCGCAGGGGCCCCAGATACGCAGTATTTT
-	TRBV3-1/TRBV3-2	-	TRBJ2-7	CASSQGESLYEQYF	TGTGCCAGCAGCCAAGGGGAGAGTCTCTACGAGCAGTACTTC
TRBD1	TRBV7-9	-	TRBJ2-1	CASSIGQDNEQFF	TGTGCCAGCAGCATAGGACAGGACAATGAGCAGTTCTTC
-	TRBV18	-	TRBJ1-2	CASSTGSNYGYTF	TGTGCCAGCTCAACAGGTTCCAACTATGGCTACACCTTC
-	TRBV2	-	TRBJ1-2	CASSENGVDYGYTF	TGTGCCAGCAGTGAAAATGGAGTCGACTATGGCTACACCTTC
TRBD1	TRBV6-5	-	TRBJ1-1	CASRKGAGGEAFF	TGTGCCAGCAGAAAGGGGGCAGGGGGAGAAGCTTTCTTT
TRBD2	TRBV28	-	TRBJ2-1	CASKVPGLAGEGRNEQFF	TGTGCCAGCAAGGTCCCGGGACTAGCGGGAGAGGGGCGCAATGAGCAGTTCTTC
-	TRBV30	-	TRBJ2-7	CAWTSKGRSYEQYF	TGTGCCTGGACCTCAAAGGGGCGCTCCTACGAGCAGTACTTC
TRBD1	TRBV7-9	once	TRBJ2-7	CASSAWTGAYEQCF	TGTGCCAGCAGCGCCTGGACAGGGGCCTACGAGCAGTGCTTC
-	TRBV7-8	-	TRBJ1-2	CASSLGPGRGARGGYTF	TGTGCCAGCAGCTTAGGGCCGGGGAGGGGGGCCCGCGGTGGCTACACCTTC
TRBD1	TRBV5-1	-	TRBJ2-1	CASSPGQGEGEQFF	TGCGCCAGCAGCCCGGGACAGGGGGAAGGTGAGCAGTTCTTC
TRBD1	TRBV5-1	-	TRBJ2-2	CASSLQGGYTGELFF	TGCGCCAGCAGCCTACAGGGGGGCTACACCGGGGAGCTGTTTTTT
TRBD1	TRBV5-4	-	TRBJ1-2	CASSYIVGTGEYGYTF	TGTGCCAGCAGCTATATAGTTGGGACAGGTGAATATGGCTACACCTTC